This T cell receptor (beta chain) was recovered during a study of shared clonotypes between healthy human individuals (dated by TCRdb to 2020 to 2021). For the wider study: A couple of women and a few men aged 18 to 49 years were included in the cohort. Per donor, three plates each were used for CD4 naive and CD4 memory, two for CD8 naive, and one for CD8 memory. The study deeply sequenced blood TCR repertoires of about 5 healthy adults to estimate repertoire size and the extent of clonotype sharing between individuals. To increase sequencing depth and limit assay-specific biases, TCR repertoire library preparation and sequencing were carried out by different laboratories using diverse techniques. Leukapheresis yielded between about 0.94 and 9 billion PBMCs per donor. Points the paper makes about the study in general: Pairwise subsampling led to the expectation that sequencing depth would affect the degree of clonotype sharing among donors. Rarefaction of sorted-subset datasets indicated incomplete sequencing despite the large sequencing depth. Sampling was limited to blood, and TCR repertoires in tissue likely differ from TCR repertoires in blood. Naive subsets generally had larger estimated clonotype richness than memory subsets. Approximately 4.8% of naive CD4, roughly 3.6% of naive CD8, approximately 2.2% of memory CD4, and 0.4% of memory CD8 clonotypes were shared across four donors. Compared with non-shared clonotypes, the clonotypes found in all four sorted-subset donors had higher generation probabilities. Because the study included a small number of donors, the genetic and exposure-history diversity represented was limited.

V is pared back by 8 bases and J by 1 base, with 15 bases lying between the germline termini. Including the terminal cysteine and phenylalanine, the CDR3 comprises 15 residues. Only CDR3 DNA is held: 45 bases, read in frame from base 1. Based on the germline V gene (reference sequence), the CDR1 and CDR2 sequences are LNHDA and SQIVND. TCR CDR3 regions were amplified from genomic DNA by multiplex PCR using the deep immunoSEQ assay. For each cell subset, the extracted genomic DNA was distributed evenly across all wells of several immunoSEQ 96-well plates, and each plate served as one replicate. For sorted subsets, roughly 0.2 ug genomic DNA, equal to tens of thousands of T cell genomes, was loaded into each replicate PCR. Purified libraries were quantified with a Qubit 3.0 fluorometer, sized on a Bioanalyzer 2100, and re-quantified with the KAPA Library Quantification kit. A separate single-read 150-cycle Illumina NextSeq 550 flow cell was used to sequence each immunoSEQ 96-well plate. Under the source paper's analysis protocol: Because the immunoSEQ output included only junctional sequences and no quality scores, the filtering could not be the same as the filtering used for full-length reads. To assign V/J genes and CDR3, sequences were annotated using PyIR, a Python wrapper for IgBLAST v1.9, with IMGT germline references. Any read was removed if the V/J assignment was weak (E-value above 1e-6), the CDR3 was missing, or the read contained stop codons, out-of-frame junctions, or ambiguous translated residues. V3J clonotypes were defined as sequences sharing the same inferred V gene, J gene, and CDR3 amino acid sequence. The percentage overlap between two repertoires was calculated by dividing the number of shared unique clonotypes by the size of the smaller repertoire. Three approaches were used to assess repertoire richness: RTK rarefaction, the Chao1 estimator, and Recon v2.1 estimates of unobserved clonotypes. Generation probabilities were computed with OLGA for all TCRbeta clonotypes obtained by the gDNA method from several donors. TCRdb took over this immuneACCESS table, retaining in-frame rearrangements with V and J assigned. Such tables are incomplete; in checked studies, under half of the missing clones stem from an unresolved V gene, and the remainder is unexplained. V, J and clone size reflect that table, while D and trimming were determined from the DNA. Present in this sample are about 1 million clones, approximately 70% of which were seen just once. The ten largest make up approximately 1.5% of the sample.

As regards this clone: Its antigen has not been determined. Per-nucleotide qualities are absent, and no much larger clonotype sits a single base away.

The donors were healthy, HIV-negative adults with no recently reported acute infections or vaccinations. Only Caucasian adults living in Nashville, Tennessee, USA were represented among the donors. CD4+ T cells were enriched by magnetic negative selection, after which naive cells were positively selected on CD45RA and the negative fraction was taken as the memory subset. Blood was obtained by leukapheresis, after which PBMCs were separated by Ficoll-Histopaque density gradient centrifugation and cryopreserved in liquid nitrogen vapor phase. Analytical flow cytometry was used to check the purity and quantity of each magnetically sorted T cell population. From each sorted fraction, genomic DNA was isolated and quantified by UV absorbance on a Nanodrop 2000c.

The sequenced sample consisted of memory CD4+ T cells sorted from blood. In light of the paper, this sample's cell subset or site label describes: CD45RA-negative fraction. The receptor was derived from a man aged 18 to 29 in good health. The sequence is built from TRBV19 and TRBJ1-3, with an unclear D gene assignment. At the DNA level, the sequence is TGTGCCAGTGGAGGGTTAACGGTATCTGGAAACACCATATATTTT. Its translation reads: CASGGLTVSGNTIYF.